These 30 T cell receptor beta chains were all obtained from the same sample, sequenced in a study of blood T cell repertoires in COVID-19. Profiled with immunoSEQ multiplex PCR; TCRdb holds only in-frame clones, not every one. This sample carries under 300,000 clones, 75% to 90% of them seen once, and the ten largest clones take roughly 12%. Input material: peripheral blood. These receptor sequences come from an older woman with active or convalescent COVID-19.

The rearrangement uses TRBV6-5 and TRBJ1-3; no firm D call. Germline V gene sequence: CDR1 MNHEY, CDR2 SVGAGI. V lost 6 bases and J 4 bases, leaving 4 bases between the germline ends. The CDR3 is 11 residues long. The CDR3 spells CASRQGNTIYF. The CDR3 DNA follows: TGTGCCAGCAGGCAGGGAAACACCATATATTTT.

The rearrangement joins TRBV5-1 to TRBJ2-7, with D uncertain. V lost 0 bases and J 3 bases, leaving 13 bases between the germline ends. The CDR3 contains 15 residues. Germline CDR1 and CDR2: SGHRS and YFSETQ. For the CDR3, the DNA is TGCGCCAGCAGCTTGGCCCGGCAGGATCTCTACGAGCAGTACTTC. It yields the protein CASSLARQDLYEQYF.

The chain combines TRBV28 with TRBJ1-1; D perhaps matches TRBD1 (5 bases). Germline V gene sequence: CDR1 MDHEN, CDR2 SYDVKM. The CDR3 sequence is 13 residues long. V gave up 7 bases and J gave up 0 bases, with 9 bases separating them. CDR3 in amino acids: CASKDTLNTEAFF. The CDR3 DNA follows: TGTGCCAGCAAGGACACTTTGAACACTGAAGCTTTCTTT.

V gene TRBV7-2 combines with J gene TRBJ1-2, with 12 positions matching TRBD1. The CDR3 spans 17 residues. V dropped 3 bases and J dropped 7; count of bases not matched to a gene: 12. Germline V gene lookup returns CDR1 SGHTA and CDR2 FQGNSA. This CDR3 reads CASSFMGQGAQPVGYTF. DNA for the CDR3: TGTGCCAGCAGCTTCATGGGACAGGGGGCTCAACCGGTTGGCTACACCTTC.

The chain has TRBV6-5 and TRBJ2-7, with 9 bases lining up with TRBD1. The CDR3 contains 15 residues. After removal of 6 bases from V and 3 bases from J, the junction contained 9 bases not matched to a gene. The germline CDR1 and CDR2 sequences are MNHEY and SVGAGI. DNA for the CDR3: TGTGCCAGCAGAAAAGGGGGACAGGGCGTCTACGAGCAGTACTTC. The encoded protein is CASRKGGQGVYEQYF.

The chain is built from TRBV27 and TRBJ2-7; 7 bases line up with TRBD1. Germline CDR1 reads MNHEY; CDR2 reads SMNVEV (reference sequence). With V trimmed by 10 bases and J by 7 bases, 19 bases remained unmatched. The CDR3 extends over 15 amino acids. CDR3 amino acids: CATQTRDSNLGEQYF. DNA of the CDR3: TGTGCCACCCAGACCCGGGACAGTAATCTGGGGGAGCAGTACTTC.

The sample holds one count of this clone. The chain links TRBV2 to TRBJ1-1; TRBD1 matches at 8 bases. Germline values: CDR1 SNHLY, CDR2 FYNNEI. This CDR3 is 15 amino acids long. Trimming cost V 4 bases and J 1 base; bases outside gene matches: 5. The CDR3 reads CASSVRTGRNTEAFF. DNA of the CDR3: TGTGCCAGCAGTGTTAGGACAGGGCGGAACACTGAAGCTTTCTTT. The full variable domain, completed using reference TRBV2 and TRBJ1-1, is EPEVTQTPSHQVTQMGQEVILRCVPISNHLYFYWYRQILGQKVEFLVSFYNNEISEKSEIFDDQFSVERPDGSNFTLKIRSTKLEDSAMYFCASSVRTGRNTEAFFGQGTRLTVV.

V and J are TRBV21-1 and TRBJ2-7; the table gives TRBD1 as D, unverified against the DNA. TRBV21-1 is recorded as a pseudogene. This CDR3 comprises 18 residues. CDR3 sequence reads: CASSKWGLPGQGPYEQYF. The CDR3 coding sequence is TGTGCCAGCAGCAAATGGGGGCTTCCGGGACAGGGGCCCTACGAGCAGTACTTC.

This chain links TRBV6-5 with TRBJ1-2, with 7 bases that match TRBD1. CDR1 is MNHEY, CDR2 SVGAGI, per germline. The trim removed 7 bases at V and 7 bases at J, leaving 3 bases unmatched. This CDR3 is 11 amino acids long. In nucleotides, the CDR3 is TGTGCCAGCAAGACAGGGATTGGCTACACCTTC. Amino acids: CASKTGIGYTF.

The V call is TRBV6-1, the J call TRBJ1-2, with 9 bases matching TRBD1. Germline assignment: CDR1 MNHNS and CDR2 SASEGT. The CDR3 sequence is 15 residues long. The ends lost 2 bases at V and 6 bases at J; junction bases unmatched: 7. CDR3 DNA sequence: TGTGCCAGCAGTGAATTAGGGACAGGGAATAATGGCTACACCTTC. Amino acids: CASSELGTGNNGYTF.

This chain joins TRBV7-2 and TRBJ2-4, with 12 bases that match TRBD1. The CDR3 length is 14 residues. Germline values: CDR1 SGHTA, CDR2 FQGNSA. J was trimmed by 8 bases and V by 3 bases; bases with no gene match: 2. Here the CDR3 DNA reads TGTGCCAGCAGCTTGGGACAGGGGGCGGACATTCAGTACTTC. It specifies CASSLGQGADIQYF.

The gene calls are TRBV30 and TRBJ1-1, with 8 bases identical to TRBD1. The CDR3 sequence is 13 residues long. The V gene end was trimmed by 5 bases and the J gene end by 2 bases; junction bases not matched to a gene: 4. Germline V CDR1 and CDR2: GTSNPN, SVGIG (reference sequence). In DNA, the CDR3 is TGTGCCTGGGACAGGGGTGGAAACACTGAAGCTTTCTTT. Its protein is CAWDRGGNTEAFF.

V usage is TRBV27 and J usage is TRBJ2-7; D remains ambiguous. The V end lost 7 bases, the J end lost 5 bases, and 24 bases lay between the germline ends. The CDR3 spans 16 residues. Germline V gene sequence: CDR1 MNHEY, CDR2 SMNVEV (reference sequence). The CDR3 is CASTLILPGLSHEQYF. In DNA form, the CDR3 reads TGTGCCAGCACCTTAATCCTTCCGGGTCTGTCCCACGAGCAGTACTTC.

This clone was found once. V is TRBV7-2 and J is TRBJ1-3, with D hard to call. V lost 7 bases to trimming and J lost 7 bases, with 14 bases between them. The V gene's germline CDR1 is SGHTA and CDR2 FQGNSA. The CDR3 loop spans 13 amino acids. CDR3 coding DNA: TGTGCCAGCAACCCCCGCACGGGGAACACCATATATTTT. Translation: CASNPRTGNTIYF.

The rearrangement joins TRBV9 to TRBJ2-5; D ambiguous. Germline values: CDR1 SGDLS, CDR2 YYNGEE. The CDR3 is 14 residues long. Trimming shortened V by 4 bases and J by 4 bases, and 14 bases separated the two germline ends. This CDR3 is CASSFTLVAETQYF. The CDR3 nucleotides read TGTGCCAGCAGCTTCACGCTAGTCGCAGAGACCCAGTACTTC.

The chain recombines TRBV6-6 with TRBJ2-1; 8 nucleotides match TRBD2. The CDR3 extends over 16 amino acids. V trimming: 7 bases; J trimming: 0 bases; junction bases outside the gene matches: 8. CDR1 and CDR2 (germline): MNHNY, SVGAGI (reference sequence). The CDR3 is CASNINGGASYNEQFF. The CDR3, as DNA: TGTGCCAGCAATATAAACGGGGGGGCCTCCTACAATGAGCAGTTCTTC.

J is TRBJ2-1 and V is TRBV19, with D possibly TRBD2 on 5 matching bases. V was pared by 1 base and J by 6 bases, with 10 bases between. The CDR3 contains 14 residues. The germline V gene has CDR1 LNHDA and CDR2 SQIVND (reference sequence). The CDR3 loop reads CASSIGGGLNEQFF. CDR3 bases: TGTGCCAGTAGTATAGGGGGTGGACTCAATGAGCAGTTCTTC.

This clone showed up just once. The V call is TRBV6-4, the J call TRBJ2-3; 11 bases match TRBD1. V lost 6 bases and J lost 3; bases outside the gene matches: 5. Per germline, CDR1 MRHNA and CDR2 SNTAGT. The CDR3 length is 15 residues. For the CDR3, the DNA is TGTGCCAGCAGCGCGGGACAGGGGGGAACAGATACGCAGTATTTT. This encodes CASSAGQGGTDTQYF.

This clone was seen a few times. The gene calls are TRBV5-8 and TRBJ2-7; D is perhaps TRBD1 (6 bases). Trimming left V 7 bases short and J 2 bases short, with 16 bases between. The CDR3 is 14 amino acids. From germline, CDR1 is SGHTS and CDR2 YDEGEE. The CDR3 DNA sequence: TGTGCCAGCTACAATCCCGGACAGACCTACGAGCAGTACTTC. This codes for CASYNPGQTYEQYF.

The genes are TRBV30 and TRBJ1-1; 10 bases agree with TRBD1. V lost 2 bases and J lost 5; bases outside the gene matches: 5. This CDR3 is 14 amino acids long. Per germline, CDR1 GTSNPN and CDR2 SVGIG (reference sequence). The DNA of the CDR3 is TGTGCCTGGAGTCCCGGGACAGGGGTAACTGAAGCTTTCTTT. Its translation is CAWSPGTGVTEAFF.

This chain uses TRBV10-2 with TRBJ2-3; TRBD2 aligns across 8 bases. The CDR3 is 13 amino acids. J gave up 1 base and V 6 bases, and 0 bases lay outside the gene matches. The germline V gene encodes CDR1 WSHSY and CDR2 SAAADI. CDR3: CASRAGGTDTQYF. The CDR3 DNA is TGCGCCAGCAGAGCGGGGGGCACAGATACGCAGTATTTT.

CDR3 sequence: CASSPPEEGAIPSPFRTDTQYF. DNA of the CDR3: TGTGCCAGCTCACCCCCCGAGGAGGGGGCGATCCCCTCCCCTTTTCGCACAGATACGCAGTATTTT. The V call is TRBV18, the J call TRBJ2-3, with D maybe TRBD1 (7 bases). Trimming removed 3 bases at V and 1 base at J, with 32 bases between. The CDR3 contains 22 residues. Germline assignment: CDR1 KGHSH and CDR2 LQKENI. The variable domain in full, with the rest retrieved from reference TRBV18 and TRBJ2-3, is NAGVMQNPRHLVRRRGQEARLRCSPMKGHSHVYWYRQLPEEGLKFMVYLQKENIIDESGMPKERFSAEFPKEGPSILRIQQVVRGDSAAYFCASSPPEEGAIPSPFRTDTQYFGPGTRLTVL.

CDR3 sequence: CASRETGADTQYF. The CDR3 nucleotides are TGTGCCAGTAGGGAGACAGGGGCAGATACGCAGTATTTT. The chain combines TRBV19 with TRBJ2-3; 8 bases are a match to TRBD1. Trimming removed 6 bases from V and 4 bases from J; junction bases left unmatched: 3. The CDR3 is 13 amino acids. The germline V gene has CDR1 LNHDA and CDR2 SQIVND (reference sequence).

The chain employs TRBV19 and TRBJ2-1; possible D gene TRBD1, 6 bases. Germline V gene data show CDR1 as LNHDA and CDR2 as SQIVND (reference sequence). This CDR3 region has 13 residues. Between the trimmed V and J ends, which lost 7 bases and 4 bases, there was a span of 11 bases. The CDR3 nucleotides read TGTGCCAGTAACAAACAGGGTTACAATGAGCAGTTCTTC. Encoded protein: CASNKQGYNEQFF.

This clone was seen a few times. This rearrangement joins TRBV7-3 to TRBJ1-1; D might be TRBD1 (5 bases). CDR3 length: 15 residues. Germline V CDR1 and CDR2: SGHTA, FQGTGA. Deletions cut 2 bases from V and 8 bases from J, with 18 bases between. The CDR3 sequence is CASSLGVDSVGEAFF. CDR3 in DNA: TGTGCCAGCAGCTTAGGGGTCGACAGTGTAGGCGAAGCTTTCTTT.

This chain connects TRBV29-1 to TRBJ1-2; the D is unclear. Germline V gene lookup returns CDR1 SQVTM and CDR2 ANQGSEA. V lost 5 bases to trimming and J lost 4 bases, with 14 bases between them. The CDR3 contains 13 residues. The CDR3 is CSVPSLPPYGYTF. Written as DNA, the CDR3 is TGCAGCGTTCCTAGCCTACCTCCCTATGGCTACACCTTC.

This rearrangement joins TRBV7-2 to TRBJ2-7; 10 nucleotides line up with TRBD1. CDR1 and CDR2 from the germline V gene are SGHTA and FQGNSA. The CDR3 sequence is 15 residues long. J was trimmed by 2 bases and V by 2 bases; bases with no gene match: 3. CDR3 nucleotide sequence: TGTGCCAGCAGCTTATCCGGACAGGGGGCCTACGAGCAGTACTTC. This sequence encodes CASSLSGQGAYEQYF.

V usage is TRBV5-1 and J usage is TRBJ1-1, with 8 bases lining up with TRBD1. V lost 4 bases and J lost 0; bases outside the gene matches: 11. CDR1 and CDR2 (germline): SGHRS, YFSETQ. This CDR3 comprises 17 residues. As DNA, the CDR3 is TGCGCCAGCAGCAACGGAGCAGCGGACAGGGTGAACACTGAAGCTTTCTTT. It translates to CASSNGAADRVNTEAFF.

V usage is TRBV19 and J usage is TRBJ1-2; D might be TRBD1 (5 bases). The germline V gene has CDR1 LNHDA and CDR2 SQIVND (reference sequence). CDR3 length: 13 amino acids. V lost 3 bases to trimming and J lost 4 bases, with 9 bases between them. The CDR3 is CASSISRVYGYTF. Here the CDR3 DNA reads TGTGCCAGTAGTATCTCCAGGGTCTATGGCTACACCTTC.

The chain combines TRBV6-6 with TRBJ1-1; D is perhaps TRBD1 (6 bases). V was shortened by 7 bases and J by 4 bases, with 22 bases between the two germline ends. The CDR3 is 16 amino acids. CDR1 and CDR2 from the germline V gene are MNHNY and SVGAGI (reference sequence). Here the CDR3 reads CASTRTGGAGATEAFF. The CDR3 DNA reads as TGTGCCAGCACCAGGACCGGGGGGGCTGGGGCCACTGAAGCTTTCTTT.